One sample yielded the 18 T cell receptor beta chains listed below, sequenced in a study of blood T cell repertoires in COVID-19 (dated by TCRdb to 2018 to 2020). The method was the immunoSEQ multiplex PCR assay. The table comes from immuneACCESS by way of TCRdb, which keeps in-frame sequences with V and J called. Part of the clones is missing from these tables; in studies checked, under half for an unresolved V gene and the rest for unknown reasons. The table for this sample lists 95,000 to 110,000 clones; 75% to 95% of them were counted only once. Together, the top ten hold 1% to 1.5% of the sample. Sequenced: peripheral blood. Receptors were obtained from a woman in her twenties or thirties with acute or convalescent COVID-19.

The chain couples TRBV19 to TRBJ1-1; D is unclear. The V end lost 7 bases, the J end lost 1 base, and 10 bases lay between the germline ends. CDR3 length: 13 residues. The germline V gene has CDR1 LNHDA and CDR2 SQIVND (reference sequence). CDR3 loop: CASIEAANTEAFF. The CDR3 bases are TGTGCCAGTATAGAGGCGGCGAACACTGAAGCTTTCTTT.

V and J are TRBV7-2 and TRBJ1-1; 8 positions agree with TRBD1. Germline CDR1 is SGHTA and CDR2 is FQGNSA. V trimming: 6 bases; J trimming: 0 bases; junction bases outside the gene matches: 6. The CDR3 is 15 amino acids. CDR3 sequence (DNA): TGTGCCAGCAGTTCATCAGGGGGCCTGAACACTGAAGCTTTCTTT. Amino acids: CASSSSGGLNTEAFF.

J is TRBJ2-3 and V is TRBV5-8, with 11 bases matching TRBD2. The ends lost 2 bases at V and 2 bases at J; junction bases unmatched: 13. The germline V gene encodes CDR1 SGHTS and CDR2 YDEGEE. The CDR3 covers 19 residues. CDR3 sequence (DNA): TGTGCCAGCAGCTTTAACCTAGCGGGGGGCTCACCTTTCACAGATACGCAGTATTTT. Amino acids: CASSFNLAGGSPFTDTQYF.

The chain's CDR3 is CASSQQVQNTEAFF. As DNA, the CDR3 is TGTGCCAGCAGCCAGCAGGTGCAGAACACTGAAGCTTTCTTT. The chain employs TRBV5-5 and TRBJ1-1; D unresolved. In germline, CDR1 is SGHKS, CDR2 YYEKEE (reference sequence). V shed 4 bases and J shed 1 base, with 11 bases lying between them. The CDR3 loop spans 14 amino acids.

The V and J genes are TRBV19 and TRBJ1-6, with no clear D. Trimming left V 4 bases short and J 10 bases short, with 11 bases between. This CDR3 spans 13 amino acids. Per the germline V gene, CDR1 is LNHDA and CDR2 is SQIVND (reference sequence). The CDR3 region has the DNA TGTGCCAGTAGTAGCGCGGTTGGCTCACCCCTCCACTTT. Residues: CASSSAVGSPLHF. The full variable domain, in which reference TRBV19 and TRBJ1-6 provide the parts outside the CDR3, is DGGITQSPKYLFRKEGQNVTLSCEQNLNHDAMYWYRQDPGQGLRLIYYSQIVNDFQKGDIAEGYSVSREKKESFPLTVTSAQKNPTAFYLCASSSAVGSPLHFGNGTRLTVT.

In this sample, this clone turned up once. This rearrangement joins TRBV5-1 to TRBJ1-1, with a tentative D call TRBD1 (6 bases). This CDR3 contains 14 residues. V was clipped by 0 bases and J by 6 bases, with 12 bases between them. CDR1 is SGHRS and CDR2 is YFSETQ in the germline V gene. CDR3 loop: CASSLGQDGAEAFF. For the CDR3, the DNA is TGCGCCAGCAGCTTGGGACAGGACGGAGCTGAAGCTTTCTTT.

A single count supports this clone. V gene TRBV5-4 combines with J gene TRBJ2-3; no definite D call. Germline lookup yields CDR1 SGHNT and CDR2 YYREEE (reference sequence). Trimming took off 4 bases at V and 6 bases at J, with 12 bases between the two ends. The length of the CDR3 is 13 residues. The CDR3 is CASSVRIRDTQYF. CDR3 coding DNA: TGTGCCAGCAGCGTACGTATTCGGGATACGCAGTATTTT.

The V gene is TRBV6-2 or TRBV6-3, the J gene TRBJ1-2, with unresolved D. CDR3 size: 17 residues. In germline, CDR1 is MNHEY, CDR2 SVGEGT. Trimming left V 0 bases short and J 3 bases short, with 17 bases between. Here the CDR3 reads CASSYSTLGQKDYGYTF. CDR3 nucleotide sequence: TGTGCCAGCAGTTACTCGACATTGGGCCAGAAGGACTATGGCTACACCTTC.

The rearrangement joins TRBV20-1 to TRBJ2-1; the match to TRBD2 covers 8 bases. This CDR3 has 12 amino acids. Germline V CDR1 and CDR2: DFQATT, SNEGSKA (reference sequence). V lost 3 bases and J lost 9; bases outside the gene matches: 4. In DNA, the CDR3 is TGCAGTGCTAGTAGCGGGGATAGTGAGCAGTTCTTC. Translating it yields CSASSGDSEQFF.

The V call is TRBV3-1 (or the pseudogene TRBV3-2), the J call TRBJ1-2; TRBD1 matches at 7 bases. With 0 bases clipped from V and 4 bases from J, the junction kept 5 bases outside the gene matches. The germline CDR1 and CDR2 sequences are LGHDT and YNNKEL (reference sequence). The CDR3 has 15 residues. The CDR3 DNA reads as TGTGCCAGCAGCCAAGAAGGGACAGCCCGCTATGGCTACACCTTC. Its protein is CASSQEGTARYGYTF.

V is TRBV5-4 and J is TRBJ2-3, with TRBD1 matching over 7 bases. J gave up 8 bases and V 5 bases, and 23 bases lay outside the gene matches. The CDR3 is 18 amino acids. Germline V gene lookup returns CDR1 SGHNT and CDR2 YYREEE (reference sequence). This chain's CDR3 is CASSFGPVGGRGLGTQYF. The DNA of the CDR3 is TGTGCCAGCAGTTTCGGGCCCGTAGGGGGCCGGGGTCTTGGTACGCAGTATTTT. The whole variable domain, remainder taken from reference TRBV5-4 and TRBJ2-3, is ETGVTQSPTHLIKTRGQQVTLRCSSQSGHNTVSWYQQALGQGPQFIFQYYREEENGRGNFPPRFSGLQFPNYSSELNVNALELDDSALYLCASSFGPVGGRGLGTQYFGPGTRLTVL.

The V call is TRBV6-1, the J call TRBJ2-1, with no clear D. The V gene lost 0 bases and the J gene lost 9 bases, with 15 bases spanning the gap. Germline assignment: CDR1 MNHNS and CDR2 SASEGT. The CDR3 length is 15 residues. Here the CDR3 reads CASSEAHGSHGEQFF. CDR3 DNA sequence: TGTGCCAGCAGTGAAGCGCACGGGTCCCATGGTGAGCAGTTCTTC.

The count of this clone is one. The chain uses TRBV28 and TRBJ1-2, with TRBD1 matching 9 bases. V shed 5 bases, J shed 7 bases, and the junction held 8 bases outside the gene matches. CDR1 is MDHEN and CDR2 is SYDVKM in the germline V gene. This CDR3 is 14 amino acids long. The CDR3 loop is CASSVPGQGSGYTF. Written as DNA, the CDR3 is TGTGCCAGCAGTGTACCGGGACAGGGCTCTGGCTACACCTTC.

The chain combines TRBV10-2 with TRBJ2-5; possible D gene TRBD1, 5 bases. The CDR3 runs 15 residues. Germline V lookup: CDR1 WSHSY, CDR2 SAAADI. Trimming stripped 2 bases from V and 5 bases from J, with 15 bases between. The CDR3 DNA reads as TGCGCCAGCAGTGAGCTAGGGGCGAATCAGGAGACCCAGTACTTC. Translated, it gives CASSELGANQETQYF.

V is TRBV6-2 or TRBV6-3 and J is TRBJ2-6, with 10 bases lining up with TRBD1. Germline assignment: CDR1 MNHEY and CDR2 SVGEGT. The J segment lost 1 base and the V segment lost 4 bases, leaving 13 bases of the junction unmatched. The CDR3 covers 20 residues. The chain's CDR3 is CASSSLRQGATISGANVLTF. The CDR3, as DNA: TGTGCCAGCAGTTCCCTCCGACAGGGGGCCACTATATCTGGGGCCAACGTCCTGACTTTC.

Only a few counts were recorded for this clone. CDR3 DNA: TGTGCCAGCAGTTTACAGGATAATCAGCCCCAGCATTTT. This sequence encodes CASSLQDNQPQHF. V usage is TRBV27 and J usage is TRBJ1-5; D is undetermined. The V end was cut by 2 bases, the J end by 4 bases, with 6 bases between. Germline CDR1 reads MNHEY; CDR2 reads SMNVEV (reference sequence). This CDR3 has 13 residues.

The chain recombines TRBV25-1 with TRBJ2-2, with unresolved D. The CDR3 is made up of 15 amino acids. CDR1 and CDR2 (germline): MGHDK, SYGVNS. V was trimmed by 6 bases and J by 6 bases, leaving 17 bases between them. The CDR3 DNA reads TGTGCCAGCAGCCGACAAAGAACGGCAGCCGGGGAGCTGTTTTTT. This gives the protein CASSRQRTAAGELFF.

V is TRBV28 and J is TRBJ2-7; 7 bases match TRBD2. This CDR3 is built from 14 residues. Germline V gives CDR1 MDHEN, CDR2 SYDVKM. The V gene end was trimmed by 6 bases and the J gene end by 0 bases; junction bases not matched to a gene: 5. The chain's CDR3 is CASRQAGISYEQYF. CDR3 DNA: TGTGCCAGCAGGCAAGCGGGAATCTCCTACGAGCAGTACTTC. Full variable domain (outside the CDR3, taken from reference TRBV28 and TRBJ2-7): DVKVTQSSRYLVKRTGEKVFLECVQDMDHENMFWYRQDPGLGLRLIYFSYDVKMKEKGDIPEGYSVSREKKERFSLILESASTNQTSMYLCASRQAGISYEQYFGPGTRLTVT.